Each of the 27 T cell receptor beta chains below was sequenced from the same sample in a study of cytomegalovirus exposure and HLA in healthy donors. Primers for the PCR totalled 60 Vbeta and 13 Jbeta. The repertoire was sequenced with immunoSEQ multiplex PCR; TCRdb's copy has only in-frame clones and lacks some. The sample shows some 120,000 clones, around 77% of them seen only once. Specimen: PBMCs. The receptors originated from a man aged 40-49 years in good health and CMV-seropositive.

The rearrangement links TRBV10-3 to TRBJ1-1; 7 bases align to TRBD1. The length of the CDR3 is 16 residues. Trimming took 0 bases from V and 1 from J; bases not matched to a gene: 5. Germline V gene sequence: CDR1 ENHRY, CDR2 SYGVKD. CDR3 loop: CAISESQGFANTEAFF. Here the CDR3 DNA reads TGTGCCATCAGTGAGTCACAGGGGTTTGCGAACACTGAAGCTTTCTTT.

This clone was counted a few times. The rearrangement uses TRBV5-1 and TRBJ2-7, with unresolved D. The CDR3 length is 13 residues. Germline CDR1 is SGHRS and CDR2 is YFSETQ. V was trimmed by 0 bases and J by 5 bases, leaving 9 bases between them. The CDR3 DNA sequence: TGCGCCAGCAGCTTGGGGATGGAGAACGAGCAGTACTTC. The encoded protein is CASSLGMENEQYF. Complete variable domain (other parts from reference TRBV5-1 and TRBJ2-7): KAGVTQTPRYLIKTRGQQVTLSCSPISGHRSVSWYQQTPGQGLQFLFEYFSETQRNKGNFPGRFSGRQFSNSRSEMNVSTLELGDSALYLCASSLGMENEQYFGPGTRLTVT.

This chain joins TRBV5-1 and TRBJ1-3; D is ambiguous. The germline V and J ends were trimmed by 3 bases and 0 bases, with 13 bases remaining between them. This CDR3 comprises 16 residues. Germline V CDR1 and CDR2: SGHRS, YFSETQ. CDR3 amino acids: CASSWNYLSSGNTIYF. Written as DNA, the CDR3 is TGCGCCAGCAGCTGGAACTACCTTAGCTCTGGAAACACCATATATTTT. The full variable domain, its missing parts supplied by reference TRBV5-1 and TRBJ1-3, is KAGVTQTPRYLIKTRGQQVTLSCSPISGHRSVSWYQQTPGQGLQFLFEYFSETQRNKGNFPGRFSGRQFSNSRSEMNVSTLELGDSALYLCASSWNYLSSGNTIYFGEGSWLTVV.

The V and J genes are TRBV19 and TRBJ2-3, with D perhaps TRBD1 (5 bases). Trimming removed 5 bases at V and 10 bases at J, with 13 bases between. Germline CDR1 is LNHDA and CDR2 is SQIVND (reference sequence). The CDR3 loop spans 12 amino acids. The CDR3 coding sequence is TGTGCCAGTAGTCAACAGGTAACTCCGCAGTATTTT. This sequence encodes CASSQQVTPQYF. Together with reference TRBV19 and TRBJ2-3, the CDR3 gives the full variable domain: DGGITQSPKYLFRKEGQNVTLSCEQNLNHDAMYWYRQDPGQGLRLIYYSQIVNDFQKGDIAEGYSVSREKKESFPLTVTSAQKNPTAFYLCASSQQVTPQYFGPGTRLTVL.

In this sample, this clone turned up a few times. This chain uses TRBV6-1 with TRBJ1-6; 9 nucleotides match TRBD1. Germline trimming cut 2 bases from V and 6 bases from J; bases unmatched to any gene: 2. Looked up from germline, CDR1 is MNHNS and CDR2 is SASEGT. The CDR3 spans 15 residues. As DNA, the CDR3 is TGTGCCAGCAGTGAATTGACAGGGGGTAATTCACCCCTCCACTTT. The encoded protein is CASSELTGGNSPLHF.

With respect to this clone: The sample holds other DNA sequences that translate to the same CDR3. This chain uses TRBV5-1 with TRBJ1-1; D ambiguous. Germline CDR1 SGHRS, CDR2 YFSETQ. Trimming took 2 bases from V and 1 from J, leaving 6 bases between them. This CDR3 is 13 amino acids long. CDR3 in amino acids: CASSFEGNTEAFF. CDR3 DNA sequence: TGCGCCAGCAGCTTTGAGGGGAACACTGAAGCTTTCTTT.

The sample holds one count of this clone. Other DNA variants within this sample encode the same CDR3. The genes are TRBV27 and TRBJ1-2; TRBD1 aligns across 7 bases. The CDR3 loop spans 14 amino acids. Germline CDR1 and CDR2: MNHEY and SMNVEV (reference sequence). V lost 6 bases and J lost 4; bases outside the gene matches: 8. The CDR3 sequence is CASRYRGRGYGYTF. In DNA form, the CDR3 reads TGTGCCAGCAGGTACAGGGGACGCGGCTATGGCTACACCTTC.

The chain is built from TRBV7-2 and TRBJ2-1, with a tentative D call TRBD2 (5 bases). CDR1 is SGHTA and CDR2 is FQGNSA in the germline V gene. CDR3 length: 14 residues. Trimming shortened V by 7 bases and J by 0 bases, and 10 bases separated the two germline ends. The CDR3 here is CASTRRSSYNEQFF. Written as DNA, the CDR3 is TGTGCCAGCACCAGGAGGAGCTCCTACAATGAGCAGTTCTTC.

The V call is TRBV4-3, the J call TRBJ2-5; TRBD1 aligns across 8 bases. Germline V gene data show CDR1 as LGHNA and CDR2 as YSLEER. The CDR3 has 16 amino acids. The V segment lost 1 base and the J segment 4 bases; nucleotides outside the gene matches: 8. CDR3 coding DNA: TGCGCCAGCAGCCAAGGGGGCAGGGGGCTCGGAGAGACCCAGTACTTC. This codes for CASSQGGRGLGETQYF.

The V call is TRBV6-5, the J call TRBJ2-3, with 9 bases matching TRBD2. The germline V gene encodes CDR1 MNHEY and CDR2 SVGAGI. V lost 5 bases and J lost 2; bases outside the gene matches: 5. The CDR3 sequence is 15 residues long. CDR3 sequence (DNA): TGTGCCAGCAGTCGCTCTAGCGGGGCCACAGATACGCAGTATTTT. It translates to CASSRSSGATDTQYF.

V and J are TRBV4-3 and TRBJ2-5; TRBD1 might be the D (7 bases). Trimming pared 4 bases from V and 5 bases from J, leaving 17 bases between. CDR3 size: 15 residues. Germline V CDR1 and CDR2: LGHNA, YSLEER. CDR3 loop: CASSRGQAGGETQYF. The CDR3 region has the DNA TGCGCCAGCAGCCGCGGACAGGCCGGAGGGGAGACCCAGTACTTC.

V and J are TRBV9 and TRBJ2-5; no definite D call. The CDR3 totals 14 residues. Germline lookup yields CDR1 SGDLS and CDR2 YYNGEE. Trimming took 2 bases from V and 4 from J, leaving 12 bases between them. The CDR3 protein is CASSVSIGAETQYF. CDR3 in DNA: TGTGCCAGCAGCGTGAGTATAGGAGCAGAGACCCAGTACTTC. The complete variable domain, with remaining parts taken from reference TRBV9 and TRBJ2-5, reads DSGVTQTPKHLITATGQRVTLRCSPRSGDLSVYWYQQSLDQGLQFLIQYYNGEERAKGNILERFSAQQFPDLHSELNLSSLELGDSALYFCASSVSIGAETQYFGPGTRLLVL.

This chain joins TRBV7-8 and TRBJ1-3; a possible D gene is TRBD1 (5 bases). CDR1 and CDR2 from the germline V gene are SGHVS and FQNEAQ. Trimming left V 2 bases short and J 0 bases short, with 11 bases between. The CDR3 covers 16 residues. The CDR3 DNA reads TGTGCCAGCAGCTTAATTGGGGCCGGCTCTGGAAACACCATATATTTT. This translates into CASSLIGAGSGNTIYF.

The V gene is TRBV7-2, the J gene TRBJ1-5; the D gene is possibly TRBD1 (6 bases). The germline V gene encodes CDR1 SGHTA and CDR2 FQGNSA. The V end was cut by 4 bases, the J end by 5 bases, with 12 bases between. This CDR3 has 14 amino acids. This CDR3 reads CASSWFGGDQPQHF. Here the CDR3 DNA reads TGTGCCAGCAGCTGGTTTGGGGGCGATCAGCCCCAGCATTTT.

The chain couples TRBV28 to TRBJ1-2, with TRBD1 matching 7 bases. Germline V gene data show CDR1 as MDHEN and CDR2 as SYDVKM. The CDR3 is 13 residues long. Trimming cost V 11 bases and J 4 bases; bases outside gene matches: 10. Here the CDR3 reads CAVRGGVFYGYTF. CDR3 coding DNA: TGTGCCGTTAGAGGGGGCGTCTTCTATGGCTACACCTTC.

The chain uses TRBV27 and TRBJ2-1, with D perhaps TRBD2 (6 bases). The germline V gene encodes CDR1 MNHEY and CDR2 SMNVEV (reference sequence). V was pared by 4 bases and J by 1 base, with 17 bases between. CDR3 length equals 17 residues. CDR3 bases: TGTGCCAGCAGTTCACCCCTAAGGGCGGGGTCCTACAATGAGCAGTTCTTC. Translated, it gives CASSSPLRAGSYNEQFF.

Comment on this clone: Germline and junction disagree at one end, which may indicate a read error. J is TRBJ1-6 and V is TRBV7-9, with 7 nucleotides matching TRBD1. Germline V CDR1 and CDR2: SEHNR, FQNEAQ (reference sequence). The CDR3 extends over 15 amino acids. DNA of the CDR3: TGTTCCAGCAGCCCCGGGACAGTTTATAATTCACCCCTCCACTTT. Its protein is CSSSPGTVYNSPLHF.

The chain uses TRBV5-6 and TRBJ1-1, with 9 nucleotides matching TRBD1. After removal of 4 bases from V and 5 bases from J, the junction contained 12 bases not matched to a gene. The CDR3 has 16 residues. CDR1 and CDR2 (germline): SGHDT, YYEEEE. CDR3 sequence reads: CASSPGTGSLLTEAFF. In nucleotides, the CDR3 is TGTGCCAGCAGCCCCGGGACAGGGTCTCTGCTTACTGAAGCTTTCTTT.

The J gene is TRBJ1-6, the V gene TRBV11-2, with D uncertain. V was clipped by 2 bases and J by 9 bases, with 17 bases between them. The CDR3 runs to 16 residues. The germline gives CDR1 SGHAT, CDR2 FQNNGV. Written as DNA, the CDR3 is TGTGCCAGCAGCTTATCCCGTACAGACAACCTTTCACCCCTCCACTTT. Its protein is CASSLSRTDNLSPLHF. Full variable domain (missing parts from reference TRBV11-2 and TRBJ1-6): EAGVAQSPRYKIIEKRQSVAFWCNPISGHATLYWYQQILGQGPKLLIQFQNNGVVDDSQLPKDRFSAERLKGVDSTLKIQPAKLEDSAVYLCASSLSRTDNLSPLHFGNGTRLTVT.

The chain carries TRBV6-6 and TRBJ2-7; TRBD1 might be the D (5 bases). Trimming stripped 5 bases from V and 4 bases from J, with 9 bases between. Germline CDR1 is MNHNY and CDR2 is SVGAGI (reference sequence). The CDR3 length is 12 residues. The CDR3 DNA follows: TGTGCCAGCAGTCCTGACAGATACGAGCAGTACTTC. It is translated as CASSPDRYEQYF.

The V gene is TRBV6-5, the J gene TRBJ1-3; TRBD1 matches 9 bases. Per germline, CDR1 MNHEY and CDR2 SVGAGI. This CDR3 has 15 amino acids. Trimming took 5 bases from V and 2 from J; bases not matched to a gene: 4. This CDR3 reads CASSPGTGTGNTIYF. DNA for the CDR3: TGTGCCAGCAGTCCCGGGACAGGGACTGGAAACACCATATATTTT.

This clone is medium-sized by share. The chain is built from TRBV6-5 and TRBJ1-3, with 8 nucleotides matching TRBD1. The germline V gene encodes CDR1 MNHEY and CDR2 SVGAGI. J gave up 4 bases and V 6 bases, and 2 bases lay outside the gene matches. CDR3 length: 13 residues. CDR3 loop: CASSGDRGNTIYF. The DNA for the CDR3 is TGTGCCAGCAGCGGGGACAGGGGAAACACCATATATTTT.

The chain couples TRBV28 to TRBJ1-4; a possible D gene is TRBD1 (5 bases). CDR1 is MDHEN, CDR2 SYDVKM, per germline. CDR3 size: 12 residues. V was cut by 7 bases and J by 8 bases, with 11 bases left in between. The chain's CDR3 is CASKGVGEKLFF. The DNA of the CDR3 is TGTGCCAGCAAAGGGGTTGGGGAAAAACTGTTTTTT.

CDR3 sequence: CASSTPSRTGSSYEQYF. The CDR3 region has the DNA TGTGCCAGCAGCACCCCTTCCCGGACAGGGAGCTCCTACGAGCAGTACTTC. V usage is TRBV28 and J usage is TRBJ2-7, with 8 bases aligning to TRBD1. Germline V gene sequence: CDR1 MDHEN, CDR2 SYDVKM. CDR3 size: 17 residues. With 6 bases clipped from V and 0 bases from J, the junction kept 13 bases outside the gene matches.

This chain joins TRBV7-9 and TRBJ1-1; the D gene is possibly TRBD1 (5 bases). The CDR3 runs 16 residues. Germline assignment: CDR1 SEHNR and CDR2 FQNEAQ (reference sequence). Trimming cost V 4 bases and J 4 bases, with 19 bases left between them. CDR3 in amino acids: CASSYRGAGLSTEAFF. The CDR3 bases are TGTGCCAGCAGCTACCGCGGGGCGGGGCTAAGCACTGAAGCTTTCTTT.

The chain is built from TRBV28 and TRBJ2-7; 8 bases agree with TRBD2. V lost 5 bases and J lost 3; bases outside the gene matches: 9. The germline CDR1 and CDR2 sequences are MDHEN and SYDVKM. The CDR3 is 15 amino acids. The CDR3 DNA is TGTGCCAGCAGTACCCCAGCTAGCGGGCTCTACGAGCAGTACTTC. It codes for CASSTPASGLYEQYF.

V usage is TRBV19 and J usage is TRBJ2-7; 8 bases are shared with TRBD1. CDR1 is LNHDA, CDR2 SQIVND, per germline (reference sequence). The CDR3 runs to 15 residues. After removal of 6 bases from V and 2 bases from J, the junction contained 9 bases not matched to a gene. Here the CDR3 reads CASRAGTGLAYEQYF. As DNA, the CDR3 is TGTGCCAGTAGGGCTGGGACAGGCCTTGCCTACGAGCAGTACTTC.